The 8 T cell receptor beta chains given below trace back to one sample, sequenced in a study of identical twins. TCRdb ran MiXCR on the 5' RACE reads and lists one entry per CDR3 protein. The table has a few hundred thousand distinct CDR3 sequences, 8.5% to 10% seen once. The sample was naive T cells sorted from blood. The receptors derive from a woman aged 45 to 65 in good health.

The chain couples TRBV6-4 to TRBJ2-6, with D perhaps given as TRBD1 or TRBD2 (5 bases each). This CDR3 spans 16 amino acids. Looked up from germline, CDR1 is MRHNA and CDR2 is SNTAGT. Trimming removed 3 bases at V and 4 bases at J, with 13 bases between. The CDR3 sequence is CASSEGTARGANVLTF. DNA of the CDR3: TGTGCCAGCAGTGAAGGGACGGCACGAGGGGCCAACGTCCTGACTTTC.

The chain employs TRBV11-2 and TRBJ2-7; 9 nucleotides match TRBD2. This CDR3 comprises 15 residues. The ends lost 2 bases at V and 4 bases at J; junction bases unmatched: 6. Germline V gives CDR1 SGHAT, CDR2 FQNNGV. CDR3 sequence: CASSLTAGGPYEQYV. DNA for the CDR3: TGTGCCAGCAGCTTAACCGCGGGAGGGCCTTACGAGCAGTACGTC.

This clonotype showed up many times. The rearrangement uses TRBV19 and TRBJ2-1; 7 nucleotides match TRBD1. CDR3 length: 13 amino acids. The germline gives CDR1 LNHDA, CDR2 SQIVND (reference sequence). V dropped 0 bases and J dropped 8; count of bases not matched to a gene: 1. The CDR3 loop reads CASSIDGQDEQFF. DNA of the CDR3: TGTGCCAGTAGTATAGACGGACAGGATGAGCAGTTCTTC.

This clonotype was found a few times. The chain joins TRBV27 to TRBJ2-1, with 8 bases lining up with TRBD2. The CDR3 is 17 amino acids. V shed 0 bases and J 8 bases; nucleotides not matched to a gene: 12. Germline V CDR1 and CDR2: MNHEY, SMNVEV (reference sequence). In DNA form, the CDR3 reads TGTGCCAGCAGTTTATCGTGGTTAGCGGGGCAATTATATGAGCAGTTCTTC. It yields the protein CASSLSWLAGQLYEQFF.

This clonotype showed up many times. V and J are TRBV29-1 and TRBJ2-3; D uncertain. The ends were cut back, 6 bases at V and 5 bases at J, with 12 bases in the middle. Looked up from germline, CDR1 is SQVTM and CDR2 is ANQGSEA. The CDR3 is made up of 12 amino acids. The CDR3 is CSVVTTIDTQYF. As DNA, the CDR3 is TGCAGCGTCGTTACTACTATAGATACGCAGTATTTT.

This clonotype was observed at least ten times. The rearrangement uses TRBV29-1 and TRBJ2-3; TRBD2 aligns across 8 bases. Germline V gene lookup returns CDR1 SQVTM and CDR2 ANQGSEA. V lost 1 base and J lost 5; bases outside the gene matches: 8. The CDR3 covers 15 residues. The CDR3 coding sequence is TGCAGCGTTGAAGTGTCGGGAGGGAGGGGAGATACGCAGTATTTT. This codes for CSVEVSGGRGDTQYF.

The chain employs TRBV4-1 and TRBJ2-1; D might be TRBD2 (5 bases). Looked up from germline, CDR1 is MGHRA and CDR2 is YSYEKL. The CDR3 consists of 15 residues. With 6 bases removed from V and 2 bases from J, the gap between germline ends came to 14 bases. CDR3 region: CASRPSADAYNEQFF. CDR3 nucleotide sequence: TGCGCCAGCAGACCCTCAGCGGATGCCTACAATGAGCAGTTCTTC.

This sequence joins TRBV5-1 and TRBJ2-1, with 13 bases that match TRBD2. V lost 3 bases, J lost 1 base, and 16 bases stayed unmatched. This CDR3 has 21 amino acids. From germline, CDR1 is SGHRS and CDR2 YFSETQ. In DNA form, the CDR3 reads TGCGCCAGCAGCTCTACCCCCCAGTGGACTAGCGGGAGTTCGTCCTACAATGAGCAGTTCTTC. It specifies CASSSTPQWTSGSSSYNEQFF.